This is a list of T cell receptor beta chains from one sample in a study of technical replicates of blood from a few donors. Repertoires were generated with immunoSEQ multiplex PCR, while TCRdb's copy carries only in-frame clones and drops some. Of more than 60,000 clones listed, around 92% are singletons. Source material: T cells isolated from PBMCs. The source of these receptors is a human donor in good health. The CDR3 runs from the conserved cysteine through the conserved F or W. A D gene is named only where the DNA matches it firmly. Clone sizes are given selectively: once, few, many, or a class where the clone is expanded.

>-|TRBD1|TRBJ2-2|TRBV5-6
TGTGCCAGCAGCTTGGGGACAGGGGGCAACACCGGGGAGCTGTTTTTT
CASSLGTGGNTGELFF
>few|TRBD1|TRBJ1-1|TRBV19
TGTGCCAGTACCGCGGGACAGGTCTTAGCTTTCTTT
CASTAGQVLAFF
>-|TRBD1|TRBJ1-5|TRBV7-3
TGTGCCAGCAGCCCGACAGGGGGGGACCAGCCCCAGCATTTT
CASSPTGGDQPQHF
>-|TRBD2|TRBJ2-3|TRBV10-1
TGCGCCAGCAGCGGACCCTCTAGCGGGAGAGCAGATACGCAGTATTTT
CASSGPSSGRADTQYF
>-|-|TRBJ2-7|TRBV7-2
TGTGCCAGCAGCTTGGTACAGTCCACCTCCTACGAGCAGTACTTC
CASSLVQSTSYEQYF
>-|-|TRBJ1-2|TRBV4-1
TGCGCCAGCAGCCAATTAGCGGCTAGGGATGGCTACACCTTC
CASSQLAARDGYTF
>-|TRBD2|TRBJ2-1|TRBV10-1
TGCGCCAGCAGTGAGTTGCGGGAGGTCCACAATGAGCAGTTCTTC
CASSELREVHNEQFF
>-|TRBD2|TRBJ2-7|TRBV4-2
TGTGCCAGCAGCCAAGTTGCTGAGACTAGCGGTACCTACGAGCAGTACTTC
CASSQVAETSGTYEQYF
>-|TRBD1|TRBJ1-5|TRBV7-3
TGTGCCAGCAGCCGAACAGGGGGCCTCAATCAGCCCCAGCATTTT
CASSRTGGLNQPQHF
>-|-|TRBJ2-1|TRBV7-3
TGTGCCAGCAGCTTAACTGTATATGAGGGATTCAATGAGCAGTTCTTC
CASSLTVYEGFNEQFF
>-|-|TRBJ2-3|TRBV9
TGTGCCAGCAGCGTATCAGGAGGGATACTAACAGATACGCAGTATTTT
CASSVSGGILTDTQYF
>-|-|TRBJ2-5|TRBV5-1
TGCGCCAGCAGCCCCCGATTGACAGCAAAAGAGACCCAGTACTTC
CASSPRLTAKETQYF
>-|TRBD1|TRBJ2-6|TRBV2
TGTGCCAGCAGTGGGACAGGGGCTGGGGCCAACGTCCTGACTTTC
CASSGTGAGANVLTF
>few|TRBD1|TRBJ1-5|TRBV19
TGTGCCACTTGTCAGGGGCAGGGGGCGGATCAGCCCCAGCATTTT
CATCQGQGADQPQHF
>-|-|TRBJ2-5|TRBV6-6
TGTGCCAGCAGTTACGCTTGGACAGACCAAGAGACCCAGTACTTC
CASSYAWTDQETQYF
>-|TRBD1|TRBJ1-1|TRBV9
TGTGCCAGCAGCGTAGAGGGCCGGACAGGGAAACGAACTGAAGCTTTCTTT
CASSVEGRTGKRTEAFF
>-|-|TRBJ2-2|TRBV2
TGTGCCAGCAGCACTGCAACCGGGGAGCTGTTTTTT
CASSTATGELFF
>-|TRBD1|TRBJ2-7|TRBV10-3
TGTGCCATCAGCGACAGGGGGGCATACTACGAGCAGTACTTC
CAISDRGAYYEQYF
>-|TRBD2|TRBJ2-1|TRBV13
TGTGCCAGCAGTAAGCTAGCGGGAGGTAATGAGCAGTTCTTC
CASSKLAGGNEQFF
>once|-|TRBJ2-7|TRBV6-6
TGTGCCAGCAGAGGAGGACAGAACTACGAGCAGTACTTC
CASRGGQNYEQYF
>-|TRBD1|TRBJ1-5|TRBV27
TGTGCCAGCAGTTTATTGGGACAGCACAATCAGCCCCAGCATTTT
CASSLLGQHNQPQHF
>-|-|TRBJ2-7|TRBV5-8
TGTGCCAGCAGCCCGGCCTACGAGCAGTACTTC
CASSPAYEQYF
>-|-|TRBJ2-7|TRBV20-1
TGCAGTGCTTTCCGGGATACCGAGCAGTACTTC
CSAFRDTEQYF
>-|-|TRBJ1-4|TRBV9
TGTGCCAGCAGCCAACAGGGTATGGAAGAAAAACTGTTTTTT
CASSQQGMEEKLFF
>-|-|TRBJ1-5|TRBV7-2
TGTGCCAGCAGCTTGCAGGGCGATCAGCCCCAGCATTTT
CASSLQGDQPQHF
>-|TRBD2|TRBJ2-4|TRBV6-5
TGTGCCAGCAGTTACAAGCGGGAGGCACACATTCAGTACTTC
CASSYKREAHIQYF
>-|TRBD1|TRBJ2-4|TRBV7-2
TGTGCCAGCGAAGACAGGGGAGAAAACATTCAGTACTTC
CASEDRGENIQYF
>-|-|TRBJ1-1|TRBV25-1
TGTGCCAGCAGTGAATATATGCAGAGCAGGGGCGCTTTCTTT
CASSEYMQSRGAFF
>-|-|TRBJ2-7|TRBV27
TGTGCCAGCAGCATATCTCAGGGGATCTACGAGCAGTACTTC
CASSISQGIYEQYF
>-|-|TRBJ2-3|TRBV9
TGTGCCAGCAGCGTAGTGGGACTCAGCACAGATACGCAGTATTTT
CASSVVGLSTDTQYF
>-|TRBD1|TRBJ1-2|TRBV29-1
TGCAGCGTTGATACGTTAGGGGGACAGGGGTTTCAAGGCTACACCTTC
CSVDTLGGQGFQGYTF
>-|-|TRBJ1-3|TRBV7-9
TGTGCCGCCCCCGGTGGAAACACCATATATTTT
CAAPGGNTIYF
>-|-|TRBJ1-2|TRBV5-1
TGCGCCAGCAGCTTGAGGCAGGGAATGGGCTATGGCTACACCTTC
CASSLRQGMGYGYTF
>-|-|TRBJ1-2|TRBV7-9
TGTGCCAGCAGCTTAGGGTCGGGTAGCTATGGCTACACCTTC
CASSLGSGSYGYTF
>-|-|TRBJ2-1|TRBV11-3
TGTGCCAGCAGCAATACCGGGACACAACTTCGGAATGAGCAGTTCTTC
CASSNTGTQLRNEQFF
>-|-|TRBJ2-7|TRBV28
TGTGCCAGCAGTTTGAGGCAGAATACCTACGAGCAGTACTTC
CASSLRQNTYEQYF
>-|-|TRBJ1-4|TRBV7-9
TGTGCCGTGAGGGGGTCCCTTGAAAAACTGTTTTTT
CAVRGSLEKLFF
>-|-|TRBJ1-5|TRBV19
TGTGCCAGTAGTATGGGCCAGAGAAATCAGCCCCAGCATTTT
CASSMGQRNQPQHF
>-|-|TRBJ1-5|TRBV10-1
TGCGCCAGCAGTGATGATGGCAGGGGCACGATAGTTCGCAATCAGCCCCAGCATTTT
CASSDDGRGTIVRNQPQHF
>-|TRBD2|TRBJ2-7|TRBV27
TGTGCCAGCAGTAAGCGGGAGAGCGACGAGCAGTACTTC
CASSKRESDEQYF
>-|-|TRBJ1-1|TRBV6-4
TGTGCCAGCAGAAGAAGCACCATGAACACTGAAGCTTTCTTT
CASRRSTMNTEAFF
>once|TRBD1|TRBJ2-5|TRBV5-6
TGTGCCAGCAGCTGGTTCGGGACAGAAGAGACCCAGTACTTC
CASSWFGTEETQYF
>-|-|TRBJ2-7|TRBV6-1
TGTGCCAGCAGTGAACGGGACACCTCCTACGAGCAGTACTTC
CASSERDTSYEQYF
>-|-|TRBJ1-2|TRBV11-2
TGTGCCAGCAGCTTATCTCCCATAATCAGGGATAACGGCTACACCTTC
CASSLSPIIRDNGYTF
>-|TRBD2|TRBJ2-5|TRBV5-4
TGTGCCAGCAGCCTCCCCGCACTAGCGGGAGGGGTGTACCAAGAGACCCAGTACTTC
CASSLPALAGGVYQETQYF
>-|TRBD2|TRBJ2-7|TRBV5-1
TGCGCCAGCAGCTTGTCAGGGACTATCTACGAGCAGTACTTC
CASSLSGTIYEQYF
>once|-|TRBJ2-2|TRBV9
TGTGCCAGCAGCGTAGATTCTTCGAGTCCCGCGGACAACGGGGAGCTGTTTTTT
CASSVDSSSPADNGELFF
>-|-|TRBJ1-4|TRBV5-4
TGTGCCAGCAGCTTGGCCAAATGGGGCGAATCAACTAATGAAAAACTGTTTTTT
CASSLAKWGESTNEKLFF
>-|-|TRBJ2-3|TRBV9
TGTGCCAGCAGCGTAGGGCAGGGCACAGATACGCAGTATTTT
CASSVGQGTDTQYF
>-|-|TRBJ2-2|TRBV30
TGTGCCGGGCCGGGGGACGGCAACACCGGGGAGCTGTTTTTT
CAGPGDGNTGELFF
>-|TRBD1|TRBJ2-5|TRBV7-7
TGTGCTAGCAGCCTGACAGGGATACAAGAGACCCAGTACTTC
CASSLTGIQETQYF
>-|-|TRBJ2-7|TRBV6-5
TGTGCCAGCAGTTACAGCAGGGGCAATCCCTACGAGCAGTACTTC
CASSYSRGNPYEQYF
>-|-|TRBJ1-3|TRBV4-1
TGCGCCAGCAGCCAATTAGACGGGACAGGAAACACCATATATTTT
CASSQLDGTGNTIYF
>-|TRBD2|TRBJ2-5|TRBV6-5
TGTGCCAGCAGTCTACTAGCGGAAAGCCAAGAGACCCAGTACTTC
CASSLLAESQETQYF
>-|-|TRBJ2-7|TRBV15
TGTGCCACCAGCAGAACCACAGGGAACGAGCAGTACTTC
CATSRTTGNEQYF
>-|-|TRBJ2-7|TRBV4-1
TGCGCCAGCAGCCAAGACGTGGGCTTGGGTAGCGGAAACTACGAGCAGTACTTC
CASSQDVGLGSGNYEQYF
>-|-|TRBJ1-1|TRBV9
TGTGCCAGCAGCGCCACGGAGCTGAACACTGAAGCTTTCTTT
CASSATELNTEAFF
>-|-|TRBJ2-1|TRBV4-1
TGCGCCAGCAGCCAGGAAACCAGGGAATACAATGAGCAGTTCTTC
CASSQETREYNEQFF
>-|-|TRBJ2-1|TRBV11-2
TGTGCCAGCACTAGCCTCAACTCCTACAATGAGCAGTTCTTC
CASTSLNSYNEQFF